These T cell receptor beta chains were read from a single sample in a study of T cells after yellow fever vaccination. TCRdb itself ran the 5' RACE reads through MiXCR, one entry per CDR3 protein. The data contain 450,000 to 650,000 distinct CDR3 sequences, roughly 14% of them singletons. Sequences were derived from PBMCs, sampled on the day of the yellow fever booster vaccination. The receptors here all came from a man aged 30 to 39 who received the YFV17D yellow fever vaccine. Both conserved end residues are part of each CDR3. The D gene is left open where the match is weak. Only part of the rows carry a size: once, few, many, or a class if the clone is expanded.

v_call	d_call	clone_size	j_call	cdr3_nt	cdr3_aa
TRBV5-8	TRBD2	.	TRBJ2-1	TGTGCCAGCAGCTACTCCAAGACTAGCGTTGTTCTAGGGGAGCAGTTCTTC	CASSYSKTSVVLGEQFF
TRBV24-1	TRBD2	.	TRBJ2-7	TGTGCCACCAGTCGGAGCGGGGGGGACTACGAGCAGTACTTC	CATSRSGGDYEQYF
TRBV20-1	.	.	TRBJ2-1	TGCAGTGCTAGGAGGGTGGAGAATGAGCAGTTCTTC	CSARRVENEQFF
TRBV11-2	.	few	TRBJ1-1	TGTGCCAGCAGCTTAGCTTTGGAAGGGACTGAAGCTTTCTTT	CASSLALEGTEAFF
TRBV5-4	.	.	TRBJ2-5	TGTGCCAGCACCCGTTCGGAACCAAACCGTCAAGAGACCCAGTACTTC	CASTRSEPNRQETQYF
TRBV28	.	few	TRBJ2-1	TGTGCCAGCAGTGACCCCGGGACACTAACCTACAATGAGCAGTTCTTC	CASSDPGTLTYNEQFF
TRBV20-1	.	few	TRBJ2-3	TGCAGTGCTACGTACGCCCACCCAGGAGATACGCAGTATTTT	CSATYAHPGDTQYF
TRBV30	.	few	TRBJ1-1	TGTGCCTGGAGTGTAATTGATTCCGCCTCCTATGAAGCTTTCTTT	CAWSVIDSASYEAFF
TRBV7-9	TRBD1	.	TRBJ2-7	TGTGCCAGCAGCTCCACCCTAGGGGACAGTACCTCCTACGAGCAGTACTTC	CASSSTLGDSTSYEQYF
TRBV6-2/TRBV6-3	.	.	TRBJ2-7	TGTGCCAGCAGTTACGCGGGACACCAGACCTACGAGCAGTACTTC	CASSYAGHQTYEQYF
TRBV29-1	.	.	TRBJ1-1	TGCAGCGCAAGAGCCGGGACCGTGAACACTGAAGCTTTCTTT	CSARAGTVNTEAFF
TRBV12-3/TRBV12-4	TRBD2	few	TRBJ2-1	TGTGCCAGCAGTGCCCGGACTAGCGGGACTGAGCAGTTCTTC	CASSARTSGTEQFF
TRBV7-2	TRBD2	.	TRBJ2-1	TGTGCCAGCAGCTCCATACTAGCGCAATACAATGAGCAGTTCTTC	CASSSILAQYNEQFF
TRBV14	.	many	TRBJ2-1	TGTGCCAGCAGCCCTAGGCGGTACAATGAGCAGTTCTTC	CASSPRRYNEQFF
TRBV5-1	.	many	TRBJ2-7	TGCGCCAGCAGCTCCCACGACGAGCAGTACTTC	CASSSHDEQYF
TRBV6-1	.	few	TRBJ2-5	TGTGCCAGCAGGGAGAGCACGGGGGTATGGGAGACCCAGTACTTC	CASRESTGVWETQYF